Only one count was recorded for the clone carrying this T cell receptor beta chain. What it binds is not known. The data stem from a study of shared clonotypes between healthy human individuals. Study-wide findings and caveats: Memory subsets had estimated richness that was generally smaller than that of naive subsets. The study found roughly 5% of naive CD4 clonotypes shared across a handful of donors.

This CDR3 spans 14 amino acids. Germline V gene lookup returns CDR1 SGHAT and CDR2 FQNNGV. V was pared by 6 bases and J by 3 bases, with 12 bases between. In replicate PCRs of sorted subsets, 150 to 200 ng DNA, some 28,000 T cell genomes, was used. The protocol was immunoSEQ multiplex PCR, while the TCRdb copy is restricted to in-frame clones and leaves out a portion. The data hold hundreds of thousands of clones, with about 91% observed a single time. CD45RO-negative, CCR7-selected cells formed the naive CD8 fraction, which excluded terminally differentiated effector memory CD45RA+ cells. The clonotype was recovered from a man aged 30-40 years in good health. The V gene is TRBV11-2, the J gene TRBJ2-1; tentative D call: TRBD2 (6 bases). The sequencing sample was made of naive CD8+ T cells sorted from blood. The CDR3 sequence is CASSPPGLYNEQFF. CDR3 bases: TGTGCCAGCAGTCCCCCGGGACTCTACAATGAGCAGTTCTTC.